This T cell receptor beta chain was found in a study of breast tumors, draining lymph nodes, adjacent tissues. Study-level points and caveats: Findings are consistent with lymph node origin and intratumoral expansion of most tumor T cells.

At least ten counts were recorded for this clonotype. Its antigen is unidentified. Germline CDR1 reads MNHNS; CDR2 reads SASEGT. Trimming cost V 4 bases and J 0 bases, with 7 bases left between them. This CDR3 region has 14 residues. The lymph nodes were axillary draining lymph nodes from breast cancer patients. MiXCR, run by TCRdb on the multiplex PCR reads, gives a single entry per CDR3 protein. The data show about 94,000 distinct CDR3 sequences, roughly 29% seen once. The source is a female donor with breast cancer. Some clones in this sample may be carry-over from other donors' samples. Sequences were obtained from axillary lymph node tissue. The rearrangement joins TRBV6-1 to TRBJ1-3; no definite D call. The CDR3 nucleotides are TGTGCCAGCAGTGGCCGGACCTCTGGAAACACCATATATTTT. This gives the protein CASSGRTSGNTIYF.